This T cell receptor (beta chain) was captured by sequencing in a study of T-cell reconstitution after alpha-beta-depleted transplantation in children. Points from the study as a whole: Two months or so post-transplant, alpha-beta T cells reportedly derived from several hundred expanded graft clones. The authors attributed T-cell counts and diversity one year after transplant mostly to newly produced T cells. High day-60 TCRbeta diversity in some patients came from surviving recipient T cells and thymic progenitors.

Unique molecular identifiers were used in preparing the TCRbeta library. TCRdb fed the PCR reads into MiXCR, producing one record per CDR3 protein. The data show 600,000 to 800,000 distinct CDR3 sequences, around 13% seen once. The CDR3 is 15 amino acids. Germline CDR1 MGHDK, CDR2 SYGVNS. Germline trimming cut 4 bases from V and 3 bases from J; bases unmatched to any gene: 9. This clonotype has a count of ten or more. Its specificity is unknown. The chain carries TRBV25-1 and TRBJ2-7, with 7 bases matching TRBD2. This sequence was found in a girl under 10 years old with congenital amegakaryocytic thrombocytopenia, due to receive a stem cell transplant. Specimen: PBMCs, collected before TCRalphabeta/CD19-depleted stem cell transplant. The CDR3, as DNA: TGTGCCAGCAGTGCCGTCGCGGGAGTGGTCTACGAGCAGTACTTC. Translated: CASSAVAGVVYEQYF.